This T cell receptor (beta chain) was profiled in a study of CD8+ T cells in alopecia areata. Background on the study: Grafting placed skin from roughly 6-12-month-old C3H/HeJ donors with spontaneous alopecia onto roughly 6-11-week-old female C3H/HeJ mice.

Cutaneous lymph node cells were pooled, and they were sorted using CD4, CD8alpha, NKG2D, NKG2ACE and other markers. RNA was isolated and reverse transcribed to cDNA, the sequencing template. Profiled with immunoSEQ multiplex PCR; TCRdb holds only in-frame clones, not every one. The sample lists under 350,000 clones, none appearing once, the ten largest making up about 1.1%. This clone was counted between two and nine times. Its antigen is unknown. The genes and germline here are from mouse. Study-wide results and caveats: Among the cells sequenced in scalp samples are also the resident alphabeta T cells of normal skin. Relative to mice, TCR sharing across patients was less clear, a difference possibly HLA-related. Normal scalp had lower clonality than lesional scalp, with alopecia totalis/universalis lesions showing this most strongly.

What was sequenced was CD4+ T cells sorted from a lymph node. The sequence came from a C3H/HeJ mouse with alopecia areata. For the strain, the MHC haplotype given is H2-k.

This chain's CDR3 is CASSQLQGDSDYTF. The part of the CDR3 DNA that was read is TGTGCCAGCAGCCAACTACAGGGGGACTCC. The chain links TRBV5 to TRBJ1-2, with 8 bases identical to TRBD1. Coverage ceases 4 residues before the CDR3 finishes, and the germline J gene fills in the end. The germline CDR1 and CDR2 sequences are LGHNA and YNLKQL (reference sequence). With V trimmed by 2 bases and J by 3 bases, 2 bases remained unmatched. This CDR3 spans 14 amino acids.